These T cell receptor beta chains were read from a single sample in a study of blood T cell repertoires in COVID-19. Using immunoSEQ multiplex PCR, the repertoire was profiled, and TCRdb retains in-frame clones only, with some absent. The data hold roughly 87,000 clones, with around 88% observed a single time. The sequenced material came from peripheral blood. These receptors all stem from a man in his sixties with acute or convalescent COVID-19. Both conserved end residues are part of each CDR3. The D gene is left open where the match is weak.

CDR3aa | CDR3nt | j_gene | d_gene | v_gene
CSVRTGLSNEQFF | TGCAGCGTTAGGACAGGATTAAGCAATGAGCAGTTCTTC | TRBJ2-1 | TRBD1 | TRBV29-1
CASSLDRRAGEQFF | TGTGCCAGCAGTTTAGATCGGAGGGCGGGTGAGCAGTTCTTC | TRBJ2-1 | NA | TRBV11-2
CAISEGLAGGYEQYF | TGTGCCATCAGTGAGGGACTAGCAGGAGGATACGAGCAGTACTTC | TRBJ2-7 | TRBD2 | TRBV10-3
CACPAGGSGANVLTF | TGTGCCTGCCCGGCAGGGGGCTCTGGGGCCAACGTCCTGACTTTC | TRBJ2-6 | TRBD1 | TRBV30
CASSQDVAGVGSYEQYF | TGCGCCAGCAGCCAAGATGTAGCGGGAGTGGGCTCCTACGAGCAGTACTTC | TRBJ2-7 | TRBD2 | TRBV4-1
CASSLAWSRMNTGELFF | TGTGCCAGCAGCTTAGCGTGGTCCAGAATGAACACCGGGGAGCTGTTTTTT | TRBJ2-2 | NA | TRBV7-9
CAISERGGNTEAFF | TGTGCCATCAGTGAGAGGGGAGGGAACACTGAAGCTTTCTTT | TRBJ1-1 | NA | TRBV10-3
CASSEPGTERWCF | TGTGCCAGCAGTGAACCGGGAACCGAGCGGTGGTGTTTT | TRBJ1-4 | NA | TRBV2
CASSSNGGGSEKLFF | TGTGCCAGTAGTAGCAATGGGGGAGGATCGGAAAAACTGTTTTTT | TRBJ1-4 | NA | TRBV19
CASSPPRTGLGYGYTF | TGTGCCAGCTCACCACCTCGGACAGGGTTAGGCTATGGCTACACCTTC | TRBJ1-2 | TRBD1 | TRBV18